The clone carrying this T cell receptor beta chain was seen a few times. The antigen is undetermined. These data belong to a study of T-cell memory formation after mild COVID-19. Study-level points and caveats: From day 15 to 85, contracting clones were balanced between CD4 and CD8, whereas later expanders leaned toward CD4+.

Trimming cost V 4 bases and J 0 bases, with 14 bases left between them. CDR3 size: 16 residues. The germline V gene encodes CDR1 LGHNA and CDR2 YSLEER. One entry per CDR3 protein results from TCRdb running MiXCR on the 5' RACE reads. The sample contains under 250,000 distinct CDR3 sequences, over 9% of which appear only once. The rearrangement joins TRBV4-3 to TRBJ2-3; D tentatively reads TRBD1 or TRBD2 (6 bases each). The TCR comes from a man younger than 30 who had mild COVID-19 (a few samples of this study predate the infection). Cell type and time point are not known. Sequenced input: PBMCs or a T cell subset sorted from them (not recorded which). The CDR3 loop is CASSRGAISSTDTQYF. The CDR3 coding sequence is TGCGCCAGCAGCCGGGGGGCCATATCTAGCACAGATACGCAGTATTTT.